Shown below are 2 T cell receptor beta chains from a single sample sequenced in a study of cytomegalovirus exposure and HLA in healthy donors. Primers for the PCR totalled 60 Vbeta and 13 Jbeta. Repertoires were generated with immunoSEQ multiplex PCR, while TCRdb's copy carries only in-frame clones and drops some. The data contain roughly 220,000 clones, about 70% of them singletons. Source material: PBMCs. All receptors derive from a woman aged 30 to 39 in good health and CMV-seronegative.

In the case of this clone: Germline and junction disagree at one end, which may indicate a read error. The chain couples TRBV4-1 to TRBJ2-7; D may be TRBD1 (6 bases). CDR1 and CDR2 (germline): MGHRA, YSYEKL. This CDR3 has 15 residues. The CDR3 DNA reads TGTGCCAGCAGCCAAGAAGGGGGAGAATCCTACGAGCAGTACTTC. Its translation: CASSQEGGESYEQYF.

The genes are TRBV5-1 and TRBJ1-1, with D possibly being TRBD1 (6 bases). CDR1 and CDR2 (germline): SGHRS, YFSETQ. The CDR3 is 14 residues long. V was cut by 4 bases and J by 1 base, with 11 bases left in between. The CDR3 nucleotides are TGCGCCAGCAGCACAGACAGGACGAACACTGAAGCTTTCTTT. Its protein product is CASSTDRTNTEAFF.